This T cell receptor (beta chain) was profiled in a study of siplizumab effects on memory and regulatory T cells. General study points: A significant reduction in alloreactive sequences traceable to unstimulated CD4+ memory cells was produced by siplizumab. The alloresponse seemed to draw substantially on naive T cells, which appeared more diverse than memory cells. Proliferating siplizumab-culture Tregs lacked confirmation of suppressive function.

Per-sample assaying covered about 10^5 TCR templates. The protocol was immunoSEQ multiplex PCR, while the TCRdb copy is restricted to in-frame clones and leaves out a portion. The table lists under 130,000 clones, approximately 94% of them singletons. As concerns this clone: No antigen is known for it.

This CDR3 has 14 amino acids. V was trimmed by 0 bases and J by 8 bases, leaving 9 bases between them. Germline loops: CDR1 SGDLS, CDR2 YYNGEE. The V and J genes are TRBV9 and TRBJ1-6, with D perhaps TRBD1 (5 bases). This sequence was found in a human donor in good health. Sequenced sample: CD4+ T cells sorted from blood. The CDR3 region is CASSVAGSDSPLHF. In nucleotides, the CDR3 is TGTGCCAGCAGCGTAGCAGGGTCTGATTCACCCCTCCACTTT.